This paragraph covers one T cell receptor (beta chain) sequence. The antigen is not known. The data are from a study of CD8 T cells in Susac syndrome. Overall study results and limits: The total CD8+ repertoires contained 15 to 20 Susac-specific public clones, and the CD8+ TEMRA repertoires contained five.

The CDR3 spans 14 residues. Germline CDR1 reads SGHDT; CDR2 reads YYEEEE. With 10 bases clipped from V and 5 bases from J, the junction kept 11 bases outside the gene matches. Random hexamers were used to reverse transcribe the RNA input (about 0.5 to 1 ug). An immunoSEQ multiplex PCR amplified TCR beta CDR3 over 54 Vbeta and 13 Jbeta. TCRdb reanalysed the immunoSEQ multiplex PCR reads using MiXCR and keeps one entry per CDR3 protein. The data contain 84,000 or so distinct CDR3 sequences, roughly 94% of them singletons. This sequence was found in a human donor with Susac syndrome. V gene TRBV5-6 combines with J gene TRBJ2-5, with TRBD2 identical over 10 bases. The sequenced sample was CD8+ T cells from PBMCs. CDR3 region: CAYTRLAGAETQYF. The CDR3 DNA follows: TGTGCCTATACCAGGCTAGCGGGAGCCGAGACCCAGTACTTC.